These 27 T cell receptor beta chains were all obtained from the same sample, sequenced in a study of cytomegalovirus exposure and HLA in healthy donors. 13 Jbeta primers and 60 Vbeta primers were used for the PCR. The data were produced by immunoSEQ multiplex PCR, yet TCRdb's version contains in-frame clones alone and is incomplete. Of 200,000 to 250,000 clones in the sample, 75% were seen once. The source material was PBMCs. The receptors were gathered from a woman in her 30s in good health and CMV-seronegative.

The chain is built from TRBV2 and TRBJ1-5; TRBD1 matches at 8 bases. Germline V CDR1 and CDR2: SNHLY, FYNNEI. The length of the CDR3 is 14 residues. Losses at the gene ends were 6 bases for V and 5 bases for J; bases not matched to a gene: 6. The CDR3 bases are TGTGCCAGCAGCGGGGACAGGCCCCATCAGCCCCAGCATTTT. This gives the protein CASSGDRPHQPQHF.

This clone turned up a few times. The gene calls are TRBV29-1 and TRBJ2-3; 13 bases are shared with TRBD2. CDR1 and CDR2 from the germline V gene are SQVTM and ANQGSEA. V lost 3 bases, J lost 2 bases, and 2 bases stayed unmatched. This CDR3 spans 15 amino acids. CDR3 DNA: TGCAGCGTTGAGGGGACTAGCGGGACCACAGATACGCAGTATTTT. Translating gives CSVEGTSGTTDTQYF.

On this clone itself: One end of the junction does not line up with germline, which may come from a read error. DNA for the CDR3: TGTGCTAGCAGCTTGACAGGGAACACCGGGGAGCTGTTTTTT. Its protein product is CASSLTGNTGELFF. The rearrangement joins TRBV7-7 to TRBJ2-2; D is perhaps TRBD1 (6 bases). Germline V gene sequence: CDR1 SSHAT, CDR2 FNYEAQ (reference sequence). The CDR3 is 14 residues long.

The chain combines TRBV2 with TRBJ2-7; 9 nucleotides match TRBD1. The CDR3 is 12 residues long. CDR1 is SNHLY, CDR2 FYNNEI, per germline. The V gene end was trimmed by 9 bases and the J gene end by 6 bases; junction bases not matched to a gene: 6. The CDR3, as DNA: TGTGCCAGACGGGGACAGGGCGCCGAGCAGTACTTC. Its translation: CARRGQGAEQYF. The full variable domain, with the rest looked up from reference TRBV2 and TRBJ2-7, is EPEVTQTPSHQVTQMGQEVILRCVPISNHLYFYWYRQILGQKVEFLVSFYNNEISEKSEIFDDQFSVERPDGSNFTLKIRSTKLEDSAMYFCARRGQGAEQYFGPGTRLTVT.

J is TRBJ2-3 and V is TRBV14; D uncertain. Trimming cost V 5 bases and J 0 bases, with 9 bases left between them. Germline V gene lookup returns CDR1 SGHDN and CDR2 FVKESK. The CDR3 runs to 14 residues. The CDR3 is CASSSLRSTDTQYF. CDR3 in DNA: TGTGCCAGCAGCTCTCTTCGTAGCACAGATACGCAGTATTTT.

The chain has TRBV11-3 and TRBJ2-1; D remains ambiguous. Per the germline V gene, CDR1 is SGHNT and CDR2 is YENEEA. V lost 5 bases, J lost 7 bases, and 6 bases lay in between. The CDR3 sequence is 11 residues long. This chain's CDR3 is CASSVTNEQFF. The CDR3 DNA reads TGTGCCAGCAGCGTCACTAATGAGCAGTTCTTC. Using reference TRBV11-3 and TRBJ2-1 for the parts outside the CDR3, the full variable domain is EAGVVQSPRYKIIEKKQPVAFWCNPISGHNTLYWYLQNLGQGPELLIRYENEEAVDDSQLPKDRFSAERLKGVDSTLKIQPAELGDSAVYLCASSVTNEQFFGPGTRLTVL.

The chain has TRBV7-9 and TRBJ1-2, with 10 positions matching TRBD1. The V segment lost 5 bases and the J segment 2 bases; nucleotides outside the gene matches: 11. CDR1 SEHNR and CDR2 FQNEAQ come from the germline V gene (reference sequence). CDR3 size: 17 residues. The CDR3 DNA is TGTGCCAGCAGCCCATCTACCGGGACAGGGGAGAACTATGGCTACACCTTC. It is translated as CASSPSTGTGENYGYTF.

The rearrangement joins TRBV19 to TRBJ1-1; 7 bases map to TRBD1. The J segment lost 2 bases and the V segment lost 6 bases, leaving 6 bases of the junction unmatched. This CDR3 has 14 amino acids. Looked up from germline, CDR1 is LNHDA and CDR2 is SQIVND (reference sequence). CDR3 sequence: CASSLTGDNTEAFF. The CDR3 DNA follows: TGTGCCAGTAGCCTTACAGGGGATAACACTGAAGCTTTCTTT.

CDR3 sequence: CASSELGQTSNQPQHF. In nucleotides, the CDR3 is TGTGCCAGCAGTGAATTGGGACAGACTAGCAATCAGCCCCAGCATTTT. The gene calls are TRBV6-1 and TRBJ1-5, with 7 bases that match TRBD1. From germline, CDR1 is MNHNS and CDR2 SASEGT. The CDR3 length is 16 residues. The trim removed 2 bases at V and 0 bases at J, leaving 4 bases unmatched.

This rearrangement joins TRBV27 to TRBJ2-3, with 9 bases that match TRBD2. The trim removed 7 bases at V and 5 bases at J, leaving 7 bases unmatched. The CDR3 loop spans 14 amino acids. Germline V lookup: CDR1 MNHEY, CDR2 SMNVEV (reference sequence). The CDR3 protein is CASKGAGGVDTQYF. The CDR3 DNA reads as TGTGCCAGCAAAGGGGCGGGAGGGGTAGATACGCAGTATTTT.

The genes are TRBV16 and TRBJ2-1, with D maybe TRBD1 (5 bases). V was cut by 4 bases and J by 2 bases, with 15 bases left in between. Germline V CDR1 and CDR2: KGHSY, FQNENV. The CDR3 is 16 amino acids. Here the CDR3 DNA reads TGTGCCAGCAGCCTTGGGTCGGCAGGGACCTACAATGAGCAGTTCTTC. As protein: CASSLGSAGTYNEQFF.

This clone was seen a few times. This sequence joins TRBV7-6 and TRBJ2-3; 13 positions agree with TRBD2. Per germline, CDR1 SGHVS and CDR2 FNYEAQ. Losses at the gene ends were 5 bases for V and 4 bases for J; bases not matched to a gene: 9. The CDR3 contains 17 residues. The CDR3 is CASSNGLAGVRPDTQYF. The CDR3, as DNA: TGTGCCAGCAGCAACGGACTAGCGGGGGTAAGGCCAGATACGCAGTATTTT.

The count of this clone is one. The chain joins TRBV5-1 to TRBJ1-2, with 8 bases identical to TRBD1. This CDR3 is built from 13 residues. Per the germline V gene, CDR1 is SGHRS and CDR2 is YFSETQ. J was trimmed by 6 bases and V by 4 bases; bases with no gene match: 5. DNA of the CDR3: TGCGCCAGCAGCAAGGACAGGGATCATGGCTACACCTTC. Encoded protein: CASSKDRDHGYTF.

The rearrangement uses TRBV27 and TRBJ2-1; TRBD2 is a possible D gene (5 bases). Germline lookup yields CDR1 MNHEY and CDR2 SMNVEV (reference sequence). The germline V and J ends were trimmed by 4 bases and 6 bases, with 10 bases remaining between them. CDR3 length equals 13 residues. This chain's CDR3 is CASSSGLSNEQFF. The CDR3 region has the DNA TGTGCCAGCAGTTCCGGACTCAGCAATGAGCAGTTCTTC.

The table lists this clone with a few counts. The chain joins TRBV6-5 to TRBJ1-1; possible D gene TRBD1, 5 bases. Trimming removed 3 bases at V and 6 bases at J, with 8 bases between. Germline assignment: CDR1 MNHEY and CDR2 SVGAGI. The CDR3 covers 12 residues. CDR3 protein: CASSYSGPEAFF. CDR3 nucleotides: TGTGCCAGCAGTTATTCAGGGCCTGAAGCTTTCTTT.

The chain recombines TRBV10-3 with TRBJ2-5; TRBD1 is a possible D gene (5 bases). There are 13 residues in the CDR3. Germline V gene data show CDR1 as ENHRY and CDR2 as SYGVKD. Trimming left V 2 bases short and J 1 base short, with 5 bases between. CDR3 region: CAISEGAQETQYF. CDR3 DNA: TGTGCCATCAGTGAGGGGGCCCAAGAGACCCAGTACTTC.

This chain connects TRBV2 to TRBJ1-1; maybe TRBD1 (6 bases). Germline V gene data show CDR1 as SNHLY and CDR2 as FYNNEI. V was shortened by 9 bases and J by 3 bases, with 20 bases between the two germline ends. The CDR3 consists of 15 residues. CDR3 amino acids: CASSGQGNLYTEAFF. In nucleotides, the CDR3 is TGTGCCAGTTCCGGGCAGGGGAATTTGTACACTGAAGCTTTCTTT.

The rearrangement uses TRBV5-6 and TRBJ1-2, with 8 bases aligning to TRBD1. Germline V gene data show CDR1 as SGHDT and CDR2 as YYEEEE. V lost 4 bases to trimming and J lost 3 bases; unmatched junction nucleotides: 5. The CDR3 loop spans 14 amino acids. The CDR3 bases are TGTGCCAGCAGCCCGGACAGGGATGACTATGGCTACACCTTC. Protein product: CASSPDRDDYGYTF.

The chain joins TRBV2 to TRBJ2-2; D is perhaps TRBD2 (6 bases). The germline V gene has CDR1 SNHLY and CDR2 FYNNEI. The CDR3 is 14 residues long. V lost 7 bases and J lost 1, with 10 bases in between. CDR3 amino acids: CASTASVNTGELFF. The CDR3, as DNA: TGTGCCAGCACAGCTAGCGTGAACACCGGGGAGCTGTTTTTT.

This chain connects TRBV10-3 to TRBJ1-2; D is uncertain. Germline CDR1 ENHRY, CDR2 SYGVKD. This CDR3 is 12 amino acids long. The ends were cut back, 4 bases at V and 10 bases at J, with 13 bases in the middle. The CDR3: CAISALEGSYTF. The CDR3 DNA reads TGTGCCATCAGTGCCCTGGAGGGTTCCTACACCTTC.

The genes are TRBV27 and TRBJ1-1; 9 bases align to TRBD1. CDR3 length: 14 amino acids. V lost 1 base, J lost 10 bases, and 7 bases stayed unmatched. Germline lookup yields CDR1 MNHEY and CDR2 SMNVEV (reference sequence). The CDR3 nucleotides are TGTGCCAGCAGTTTATTCACAGGGGGCTCAGGAGCTTTCTTT. Translated: CASSLFTGGSGAFF.

This chain connects TRBV11-1 to TRBJ1-5; 8 positions agree with TRBD1. Germline V gene lookup returns CDR1 SGHAT and CDR2 FQDESV (reference sequence). The CDR3 covers 13 residues. With 5 bases clipped from V and 11 bases from J, the junction kept 8 bases outside the gene matches. Here the CDR3 DNA reads TGTGCCAGCAGCCTGGACAGGGATCGGGCCCAGCATTTT. Translation: CASSLDRDRAQHF.

The chain employs TRBV19 and TRBJ1-2; 11 nucleotides line up with TRBD1. Germline V lookup: CDR1 LNHDA, CDR2 SQIVND (reference sequence). The V and J ends lost 10 bases and 2 bases, in that order; junction bases with no gene match: 6. This CDR3 has 14 residues. The CDR3 reads CATRGQGGNYGYTF. In nucleotides, the CDR3 is TGTGCCACTAGGGGACAGGGGGGGAACTATGGCTACACCTTC.

The chain uses TRBV2 and TRBJ2-3; 15 nucleotides match TRBD2. The CDR3 covers 14 residues. The junction had 5 bases not matched to a gene; V was cut back by 8 bases and J by 8 bases. Looked up from germline, CDR1 is SNHLY and CDR2 is FYNNEI. CDR3 sequence (DNA): TGTGCCAGCGGACTAGCGGGGGGGCGGGGTACGCAGTATTTT. Its translation is CASGLAGGRGTQYF.

This rearrangement joins TRBV7-6 to TRBJ1-3; D not certain. Per the germline V gene, CDR1 is SGHVS and CDR2 is FNYEAQ. This CDR3 has 15 amino acids. V shed 2 bases and J shed 4 bases, with 12 bases lying between them. The CDR3 spells CASSLSPLRGNTIYF. The DNA of the CDR3 is TGTGCCAGCAGCTTATCCCCCCTCAGGGGAAACACCATATATTTT.

The V and J genes are TRBV18 and TRBJ2-1; 7 bases map to TRBD2. Unmatched junction bases numbered 5, after V lost 2 bases and J lost 4 bases. Germline V gene lookup returns CDR1 KGHSH and CDR2 LQKENI. The CDR3 loop spans 15 amino acids. The CDR3 is CASSPGPSGYNEQFF. The CDR3 DNA is TGTGCCAGCTCACCAGGTCCTAGCGGTTACAATGAGCAGTTCTTC.

The CDR3 protein is CASSLALAGGTQETQYF. CDR3 bases: TGTGCCAGCAGCTTAGCGCTTGCGGGAGGGACCCAAGAGACCCAGTACTTC. The chain joins TRBV7-2 to TRBJ2-5, with 9 bases aligning to TRBD2. The V gene's germline CDR1 is SGHTA and CDR2 FQGNSA. After removal of 0 bases from V and 1 base from J, the junction contained 6 bases not matched to a gene. CDR3 length: 17 amino acids.